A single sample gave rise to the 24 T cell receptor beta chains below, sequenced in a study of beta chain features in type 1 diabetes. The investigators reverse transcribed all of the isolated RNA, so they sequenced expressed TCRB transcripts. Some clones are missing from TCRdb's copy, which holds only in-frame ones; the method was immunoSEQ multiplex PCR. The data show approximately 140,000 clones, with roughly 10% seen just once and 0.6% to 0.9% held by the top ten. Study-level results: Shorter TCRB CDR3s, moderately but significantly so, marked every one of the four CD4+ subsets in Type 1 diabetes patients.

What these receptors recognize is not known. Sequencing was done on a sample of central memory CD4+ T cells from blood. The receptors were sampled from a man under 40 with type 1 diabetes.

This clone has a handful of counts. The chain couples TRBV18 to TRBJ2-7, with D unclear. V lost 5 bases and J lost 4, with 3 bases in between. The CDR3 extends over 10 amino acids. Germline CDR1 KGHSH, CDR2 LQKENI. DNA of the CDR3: TGTGCCAGCTCAACTTACGAGCAGTACTTC. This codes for CASSTYEQYF.

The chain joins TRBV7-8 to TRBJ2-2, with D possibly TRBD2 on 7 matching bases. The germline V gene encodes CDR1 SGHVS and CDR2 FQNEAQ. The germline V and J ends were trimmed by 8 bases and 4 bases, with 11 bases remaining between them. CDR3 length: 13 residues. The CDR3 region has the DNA TGTGCCAGCGGGAGGGGGTCCACCGGGGAGCTGTTTTTT. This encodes CASGRGSTGELFF.

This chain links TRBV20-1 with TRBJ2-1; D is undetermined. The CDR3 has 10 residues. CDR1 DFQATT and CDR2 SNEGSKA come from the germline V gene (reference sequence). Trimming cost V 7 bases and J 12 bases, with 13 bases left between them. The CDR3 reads CSGAILTQFF. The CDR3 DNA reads TGCAGTGGTGCGATACTCACGCAGTTCTTC.

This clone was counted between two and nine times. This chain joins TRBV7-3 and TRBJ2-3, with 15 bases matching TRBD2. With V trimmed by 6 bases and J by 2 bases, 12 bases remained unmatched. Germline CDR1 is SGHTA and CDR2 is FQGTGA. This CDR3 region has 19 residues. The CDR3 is CASRHPGLAGGPDTDTQYF. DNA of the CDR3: TGTGCCAGCAGACACCCGGGACTAGCGGGGGGCCCTGACACAGATACGCAGTATTTT.

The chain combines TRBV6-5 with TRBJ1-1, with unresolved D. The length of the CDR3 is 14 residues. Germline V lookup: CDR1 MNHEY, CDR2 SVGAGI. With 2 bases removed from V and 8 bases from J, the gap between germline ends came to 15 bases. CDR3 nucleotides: TGTGCCAGCAGTTACCGGCGGGTGATGGCGGAAGCTTTCTTT. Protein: CASSYRRVMAEAFF.

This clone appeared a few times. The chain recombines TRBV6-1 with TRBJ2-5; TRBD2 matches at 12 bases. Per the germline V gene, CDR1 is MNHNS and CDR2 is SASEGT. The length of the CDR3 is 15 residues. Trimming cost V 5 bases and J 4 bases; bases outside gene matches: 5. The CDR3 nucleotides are TGTGCCAGCAGTTCACTAGCGGGGGGCGGAGAGACCCAGTACTTC. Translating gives CASSSLAGGGETQYF.

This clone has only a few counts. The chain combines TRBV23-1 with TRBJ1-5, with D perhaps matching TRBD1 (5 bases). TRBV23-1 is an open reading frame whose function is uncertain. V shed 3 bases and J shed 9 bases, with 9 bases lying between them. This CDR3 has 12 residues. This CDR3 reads CASSHHRRPQHF. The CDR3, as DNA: TGCGCCAGCAGTCACCACAGGCGGCCCCAGCATTTT.

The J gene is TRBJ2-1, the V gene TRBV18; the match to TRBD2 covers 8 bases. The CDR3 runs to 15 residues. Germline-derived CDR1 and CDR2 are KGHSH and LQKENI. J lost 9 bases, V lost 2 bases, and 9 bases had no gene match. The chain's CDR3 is CASSPTVGRGVEQFF. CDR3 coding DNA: TGTGCCAGCTCACCAACCGTCGGGAGGGGGGTTGAGCAGTTCTTC. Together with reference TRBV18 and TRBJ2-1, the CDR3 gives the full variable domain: NAGVMQNPRHLVRRRGQEARLRCSPMKGHSHVYWYRQLPEEGLKFMVYLQKENIIDESGMPKERFSAEFPKEGPSILRIQQVVRGDSAAYFCASSPTVGRGVEQFFGPGTRLTVL.

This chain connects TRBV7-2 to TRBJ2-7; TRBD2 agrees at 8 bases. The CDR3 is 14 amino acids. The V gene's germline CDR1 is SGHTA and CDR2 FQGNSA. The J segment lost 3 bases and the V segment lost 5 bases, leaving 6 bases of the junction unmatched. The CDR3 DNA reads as TGTGCCAGCAGCCCCAGACTAGCGAGCTACGAGCAGTACTTC. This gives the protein CASSPRLASYEQYF.

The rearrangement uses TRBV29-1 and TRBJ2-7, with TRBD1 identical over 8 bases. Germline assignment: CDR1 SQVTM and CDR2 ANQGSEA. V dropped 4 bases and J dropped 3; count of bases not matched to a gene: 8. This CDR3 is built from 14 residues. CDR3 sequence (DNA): TGCAGCGTTGTTTTCACAGGGGGGTTCTACGAGCAGTACTTC. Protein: CSVVFTGGFYEQYF.

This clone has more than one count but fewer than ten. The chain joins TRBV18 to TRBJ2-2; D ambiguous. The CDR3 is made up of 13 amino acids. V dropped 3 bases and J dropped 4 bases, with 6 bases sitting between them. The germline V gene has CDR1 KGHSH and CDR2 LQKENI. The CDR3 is CASSPESTGELFF. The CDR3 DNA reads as TGTGCCAGCTCACCCGAGAGCACCGGGGAGCTGTTTTTT.

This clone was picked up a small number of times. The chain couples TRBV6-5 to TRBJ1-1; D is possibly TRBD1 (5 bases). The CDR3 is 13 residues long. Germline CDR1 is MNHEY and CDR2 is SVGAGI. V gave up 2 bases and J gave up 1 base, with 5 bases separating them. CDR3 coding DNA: TGTGCCAGCAGTTACGGACAGAACACTGAAGCTTTCTTT. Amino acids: CASSYGQNTEAFF.

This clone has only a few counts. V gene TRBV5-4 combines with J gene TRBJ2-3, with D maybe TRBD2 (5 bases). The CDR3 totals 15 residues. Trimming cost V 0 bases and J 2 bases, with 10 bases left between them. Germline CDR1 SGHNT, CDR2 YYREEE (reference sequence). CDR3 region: CASSLGTPNTDTQYF. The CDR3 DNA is TGTGCCAGCAGCTTGGGGACTCCCAACACAGATACGCAGTATTTT.

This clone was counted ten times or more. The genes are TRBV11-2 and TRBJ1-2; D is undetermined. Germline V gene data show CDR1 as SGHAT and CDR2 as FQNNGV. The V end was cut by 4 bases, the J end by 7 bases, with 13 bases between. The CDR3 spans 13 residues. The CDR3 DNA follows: TGTGCCAGCAGCTCCGGCCCAGGTCGTGGCTACACCTTC. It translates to CASSSGPGRGYTF.

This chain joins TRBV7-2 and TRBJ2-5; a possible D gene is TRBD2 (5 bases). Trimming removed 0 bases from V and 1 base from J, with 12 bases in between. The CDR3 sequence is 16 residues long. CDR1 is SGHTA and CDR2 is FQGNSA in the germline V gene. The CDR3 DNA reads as TGTGCCAGCAGCTTAGCCCCTCCAGGAGGCCAAGAGACCCAGTACTTC. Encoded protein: CASSLAPPGGQETQYF. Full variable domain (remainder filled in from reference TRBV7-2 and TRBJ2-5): GAGVSQSPSNKVTEKGKDVELRCDPISGHTALYWYRQSLGQGLEFLIYFQGNSAPDKSGLPSDRFSAERTGGSVSTLTIQRTQQEDSAVYLCASSLAPPGGQETQYFGPGTRLLVL.

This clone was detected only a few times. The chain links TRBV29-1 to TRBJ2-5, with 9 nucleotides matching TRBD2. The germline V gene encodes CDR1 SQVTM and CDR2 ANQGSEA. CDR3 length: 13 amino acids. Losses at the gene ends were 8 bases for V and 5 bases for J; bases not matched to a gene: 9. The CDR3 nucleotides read TGCAGCCTTGGCGGGGGGGCTTTGGAGACCCAGTACTTC. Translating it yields CSLGGGALETQYF. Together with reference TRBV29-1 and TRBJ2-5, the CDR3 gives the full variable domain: SAVISQKPSRDICQRGTSLTIQCQVDSQVTMMFWYRQQPGQSLTLIATANQGSEATYESGFVIDKFPISRPNLTFSTLTVSNMSPEDSSIYLCSLGGGALETQYFGPGTRLLVL.

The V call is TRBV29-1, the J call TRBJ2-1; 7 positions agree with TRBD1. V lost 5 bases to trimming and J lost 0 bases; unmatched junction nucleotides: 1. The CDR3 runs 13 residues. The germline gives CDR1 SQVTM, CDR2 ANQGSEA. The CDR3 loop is CSVRTGSYNEQFF. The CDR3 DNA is TGCAGCGTTCGGACAGGCTCCTACAATGAGCAGTTCTTC.

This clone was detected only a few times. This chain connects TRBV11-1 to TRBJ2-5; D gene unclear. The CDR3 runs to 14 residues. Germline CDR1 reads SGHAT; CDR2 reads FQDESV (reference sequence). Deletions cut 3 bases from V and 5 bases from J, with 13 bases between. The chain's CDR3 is CASSFDSVGETQYF. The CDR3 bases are TGTGCCAGCAGCTTCGACTCGGTCGGGGAGACCCAGTACTTC.

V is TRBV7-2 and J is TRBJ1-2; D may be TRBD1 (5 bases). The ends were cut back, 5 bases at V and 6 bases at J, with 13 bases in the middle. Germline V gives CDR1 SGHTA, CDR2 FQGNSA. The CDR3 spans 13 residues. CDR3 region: CASSLNVGDGYTF. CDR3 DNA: TGTGCCAGCAGCCTCAACGTAGGGGATGGCTACACCTTC.

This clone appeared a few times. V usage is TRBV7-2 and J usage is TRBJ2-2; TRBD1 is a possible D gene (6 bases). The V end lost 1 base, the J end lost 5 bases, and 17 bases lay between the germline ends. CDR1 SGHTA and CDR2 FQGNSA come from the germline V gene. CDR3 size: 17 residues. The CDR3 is CASSLVPGELRTGELFF. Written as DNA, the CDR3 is TGTGCCAGCAGCTTAGTTCCAGGGGAGTTGAGGACCGGGGAGCTGTTTTTT.

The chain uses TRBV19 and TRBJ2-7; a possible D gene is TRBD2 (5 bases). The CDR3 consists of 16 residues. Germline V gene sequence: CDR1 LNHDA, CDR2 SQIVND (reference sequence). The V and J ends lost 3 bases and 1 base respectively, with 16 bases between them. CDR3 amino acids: CASSMMTGRGSYEQYF. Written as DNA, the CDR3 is TGTGCCAGTAGTATGATGACTGGGAGAGGGTCCTACGAGCAGTACTTC.

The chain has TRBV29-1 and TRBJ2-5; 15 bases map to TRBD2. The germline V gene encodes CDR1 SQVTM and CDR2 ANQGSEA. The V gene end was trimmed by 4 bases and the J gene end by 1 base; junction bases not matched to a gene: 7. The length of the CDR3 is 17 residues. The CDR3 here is CSVARTSGGGLQETQYF. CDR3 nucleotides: TGCAGCGTTGCCAGGACTAGCGGGGGGGGGCTCCAAGAGACCCAGTACTTC.

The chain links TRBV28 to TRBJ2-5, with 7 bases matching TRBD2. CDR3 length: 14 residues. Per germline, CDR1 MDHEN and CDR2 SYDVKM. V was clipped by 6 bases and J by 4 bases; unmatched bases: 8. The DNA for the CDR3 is TGTGCCAGCAGGCAGTTGGGGGGGAGAGAGACCCAGTACTTC. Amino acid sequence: CASRQLGGRETQYF.

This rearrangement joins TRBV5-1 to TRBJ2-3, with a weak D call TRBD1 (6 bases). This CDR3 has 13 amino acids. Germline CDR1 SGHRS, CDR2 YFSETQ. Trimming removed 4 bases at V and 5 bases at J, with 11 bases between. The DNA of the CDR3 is TGCGCCAGCAGCCGGGAAGGGGGAGATACGCAGTATTTT. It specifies CASSREGGDTQYF.